Sequencing of this T cell receptor (beta chain) was carried out in a study of cytomegalovirus exposure and HLA in healthy donors. Study results and limitations: Despite most TCR sequences being rare, some public TCRs occurred in many donors. HLA alleles were associated with 18,000 or so TCR beta sequences in a later analysis at 0.05 false discovery rate. TCR beta chains numbering 164 were designated cytomegalovirus-associated. Common viral pathogens were later found to be apparently linked to several of the most significant clusters.

Remarks on this clone: Its antigen is undetermined.

13 Jbeta primers and 60 Vbeta primers were used for the PCR. Produced via immunoSEQ multiplex PCR; TCRdb's table is partial and in-frame only. The table includes 100,000 to 150,000 clones, roughly four fifths detected once. The V gene end was trimmed by 6 bases and the J gene end by 5 bases; junction bases not matched to a gene: 4. The V gene's germline CDR1 is SGHAT and CDR2 FQNNGV. The CDR3 is 14 amino acids. The TCR was taken from a middle-aged woman in good health and CMV-seropositive. The rearrangement uses TRBV11-2 and TRBJ2-5; TRBD2 matches at 12 bases. The sequenced sample consisted of PBMCs. CDR3 nucleotide sequence: TGTGCCAGCAGGGCTACTAGCGGGGGGGAGACCCAGTACTTC. This encodes CASRATSGGETQYF.